This entry concerns a single T cell receptor beta chain. The antigen is undetermined. This sample was taken from a study of CD8 T cells in Susac syndrome. After extraction with the RNeasy kit, 0.5 to 1 ug of the RNA was reverse transcribed using random hexamers. TCR beta CDR3 was amplified by immunoSEQ multiplex PCR. This amplification extended across 54 Vbeta and 13 Jbeta segments. TCRdb redid the calling of the immunoSEQ multiplex PCR reads with MiXCR, one entry per CDR3 protein. The data contain about 150,000 distinct CDR3 sequences, over 95% of them singletons. Sequencing of TCR beta drew on CD8+ and CD4+ T cells from blood. Negative isolation yielded CD4+ and CD8+ T cells, and FACS enriched TEMRA cells. Study conclusions and caveats: Regarding the TCR sequencing and HLA analysis, the study admitted that a relatively small number of individuals were involved.

The sequence came from a human donor with multiple sclerosis. Source material: CD8+ T cells from PBMCs.

The CDR3 sequence: CSVELVNSYNEQFF. CDR3 nucleotide sequence: TGCAGCGTGGAACTAGTGAACTCCTACAATGAGCAGTTCTTC. The V gene is TRBV29-1, the J gene TRBJ2-1; perhaps TRBD2 as D (5 bases). Looked up from germline, CDR1 is SQVTM and CDR2 is ANQGSEA. V was cut by 6 bases and J by 0 bases, with 12 bases left in between. This CDR3 comprises 14 residues.